The rows below give T cell receptor beta chains drawn from one sample of a study of vaccination and CD4 T cells after COVID-19. TCRdb used MiXCR to reprocess the PCR reads, holding one entry per CDR3 protein. Seen here are 11,000 or so distinct CDR3 sequences, about three quarters observed once, and the top ten hold 10%. Their antigens are not known. The sequenced sample was CD4+ T cells from blood, cultured in vitro. Source of these receptors: a human donor who had recovered from COVID-19. The CDR3 runs from the conserved cysteine through the conserved F or W. Fields, in order: clone size, D gene, V gene, J gene, CDR3 length, CDR3 protein, CDR3 DNA. A D gene is named only where the DNA matches it firmly. Some rows mark clone size as missing; the rest say once, few, many or name a class of expanded clone.

abundance: NA; d_gene: NA; v_gene: TRBV5-6; j_gene: TRBJ2-3; len: 12; CDR3aa: CASSWGTDTQYF; CDR3nt: TGTGCCAGCAGCTGGGGCACAGATACGCAGTATTTT
abundance: NA; d_gene: TRBD1; v_gene: TRBV10-3; j_gene: TRBJ2-2; len: 16; CDR3aa: CAISLGQGSSTGELFF; CDR3nt: TGTGCCATCAGTTTGGGACAGGGAAGTAGCACCGGGGAGCTGTTTTTT
abundance: NA; d_gene: NA; v_gene: TRBV2; j_gene: TRBJ2-7; len: 15; CDR3aa: CASEGGRAGLDEQYF; CDR3nt: TGTGCCAGCGAAGGTGGCAGGGCAGGGTTGGACGAGCAGTACTTC
abundance: NA; d_gene: NA; v_gene: TRBV6-2/TRBV6-3; j_gene: TRBJ1-1; len: 15; CDR3aa: CASSYHRTKNTEAFF; CDR3nt: TGTGCCAGCAGTTACCACAGGACAAAGAACACTGAAGCTTTCTTT
abundance: NA; d_gene: TRBD2; v_gene: TRBV7-9; j_gene: TRBJ2-2; len: 13; CDR3aa: CAPSGNNTGELFF; CDR3nt: TGTGCCCCTAGCGGAAACAACACCGGGGAGCTGTTTTTT
abundance: NA; d_gene: NA; v_gene: TRBV11-3; j_gene: TRBJ2-5; len: 14; CDR3aa: CASSSPRGRETQYF; CDR3nt: TGTGCCAGCAGCTCTCCCAGGGGGAGGGAGACCCAGTACTTC
abundance: once; d_gene: NA; v_gene: TRBV6-2/TRBV6-3; j_gene: TRBJ2-1; len: 12; CDR3aa: CASSYGNGVGVF; CDR3nt: TGTGCCAGCAGTTACGGGAACGGGGTCGGTGTCTTC
abundance: NA; d_gene: NA; v_gene: TRBV7-2; j_gene: TRBJ2-3; len: 16; CDR3aa: CASSPLGTLSTDTQYF; CDR3nt: TGTGCCAGCAGCCCGCTCGGGACTTTGAGCACAGATACGCAGTATTTT
abundance: NA; d_gene: NA; v_gene: TRBV28; j_gene: TRBJ1-2; len: 17; CDR3aa: CASSFGGFRGLGYGYTF; CDR3nt: TGTGCCAGCAGTTTTGGGGGGTTTCGGGGGTTGGGCTATGGCTACACCTTC
abundance: NA; d_gene: TRBD2; v_gene: TRBV15; j_gene: TRBJ2-5; len: 15; CDR3aa: CATSRARTSQETQYF; CDR3nt: TGTGCCACCAGCAGAGCCCGGACTAGCCAAGAGACCCAGTACTTC
abundance: NA; d_gene: NA; v_gene: TRBV4-1; j_gene: TRBJ2-5; len: 15; CDR3aa: CASSPGQTKQETQYF; CDR3nt: TGCGCCAGCAGCCCCGGACAGACTAAACAAGAGACCCAGTACTTC
abundance: NA; d_gene: NA; v_gene: TRBV7-9; j_gene: TRBJ1-2; len: 15; CDR3aa: CASSLASGTNYGYTF; CDR3nt: TGTGCCAGCAGCTTAGCATCCGGTACTAACTATGGCTACACCTTC
abundance: NA; d_gene: TRBD2; v_gene: TRBV30; j_gene: TRBJ2-1; len: 14; CDR3aa: CAARASGHYNEQFF; CDR3nt: TGTGCCGCCCGAGCTAGCGGACACTACAATGAGCAGTTCTTC
abundance: NA; d_gene: NA; v_gene: TRBV7-9; j_gene: TRBJ1-3; len: 12; CDR3aa: CASSLYENTIYF; CDR3nt: TGTGCCAGCAGCTTGTACGAAAACACCATATATTTT
abundance: few; d_gene: NA; v_gene: TRBV19; j_gene: TRBJ1-2; len: 15; CDR3aa: CASSIQGSLLGGYTF; CDR3nt: TGTGCCAGTAGTATTCAAGGGTCCCTTCTTGGAGGCTACACCTTC
abundance: NA; d_gene: NA; v_gene: TRBV2; j_gene: TRBJ1-1; len: 12; CDR3aa: CAVGRENTEAFF; CDR3nt: TGTGCCGTGGGCAGGGAGAACACTGAAGCTTTCTTT
abundance: NA; d_gene: NA; v_gene: TRBV7-2; j_gene: TRBJ1-5; len: 17; CDR3aa: CASSLAWSAPGHQPQHF; CDR3nt: TGTGCCAGCAGCTTAGCGTGGTCAGCCCCGGGGCATCAGCCCCAGCATTTT
abundance: NA; d_gene: NA; v_gene: TRBV20-1; j_gene: TRBJ1-6; len: 15; CDR3aa: CSATRSSSYNSPLHF; CDR3nt: TGCAGTGCGACAAGGTCTAGCTCCTATAATTCACCCCTCCACTTT
abundance: NA; d_gene: NA; v_gene: TRBV5-6; j_gene: TRBJ1-5; len: 13; CDR3aa: CASSQDSNQPQHF; CDR3nt: TGTGCCAGCAGCCAGGACAGCAATCAGCCCCAGCATTTT
abundance: few; d_gene: NA; v_gene: TRBV24-1; j_gene: TRBJ1-1; len: 14; CDR3aa: CATSDLPYPMTVGF; CDR3nt: TGTGCCACCAGTGATTTACCATACCCTATGACTGTGGGGTTT
abundance: NA; d_gene: TRBD2; v_gene: TRBV4-3; j_gene: TRBJ2-1; len: 17; CDR3aa: CASSQEVTSGPNNEQFF; CDR3nt: TGCGCCAGCAGCCAAGAAGTGACTAGCGGGCCGAACAATGAGCAGTTCTTC
abundance: NA; d_gene: NA; v_gene: TRBV20-1; j_gene: TRBJ2-7; len: 12; CDR3aa: CSVAKSSYEQYF; CDR3nt: TGCAGTGTTGCGAAAAGCTCCTACGAGCAGTACTTC
abundance: NA; d_gene: TRBD1; v_gene: TRBV7-9; j_gene: TRBJ1-2; len: 13; CDR3aa: CASSPTGSGGYTF; CDR3nt: TGTGCCAGCAGCCCGACAGGGTCTGGTGGCTACACCTTC
abundance: NA; d_gene: NA; v_gene: TRBV6-1; j_gene: TRBJ1-5; len: 14; CDR3aa: CASSSRQRNQPQHF; CDR3nt: TGTGCCAGCAGCAGTAGACAGCGAAATCAGCCCCAGCATTTT
abundance: NA; d_gene: TRBD2; v_gene: TRBV20-1; j_gene: TRBJ2-5; len: 13; CDR3aa: CSARGLAEETQYF; CDR3nt: TGCAGTGCTAGGGGGCTAGCGGAAGAGACCCAGTACTTC
abundance: NA; d_gene: TRBD1; v_gene: TRBV27; j_gene: TRBJ1-2; len: 14; CDR3aa: CASSSAGTGYGYTF; CDR3nt: TGTGCCAGCAGTTCCGCCGGGACAGGGTATGGCTACACCTTC
abundance: NA; d_gene: TRBD1; v_gene: TRBV7-9; j_gene: TRBJ1-5; len: 15; CDR3aa: CASSQGQGDGQPQHF; CDR3nt: TGTGCCAGCAGCCAGGGACAGGGGGACGGTCAGCCCCAGCATTTT
abundance: NA; d_gene: NA; v_gene: TRBV7-9; j_gene: TRBJ1-6; len: 15; CDR3aa: CASSLDATGDSPLHF; CDR3nt: TGTGCCAGCAGCTTGGATGCGACAGGTGATTCACCCCTCCACTTT
abundance: once; d_gene: TRBD1; v_gene: TRBV28; j_gene: TRBJ1-5; len: 18; CDR3aa: CASSPPPSGTGSHRPQHF; CDR3nt: TGTGCCAGCAGCCCCCCCCCGTCCGGGACAGGCTCCCATCGGCCCCAGCATTTT
abundance: NA; d_gene: NA; v_gene: TRBV28; j_gene: TRBJ2-2; len: 12; CDR3aa: CASSLKGRELFF; CDR3nt: TGTGCCAGCAGTTTAAAGGGCAGGGAGCTGTTTTTT
abundance: NA; d_gene: TRBD1; v_gene: TRBV30; j_gene: TRBJ1-5; len: 16; CDR3aa: CAWSVRDSLSGQPQHF; CDR3nt: TGTGCCTGGAGTGTAAGGGACAGCCTTTCGGGGCAGCCCCAGCATTTT
abundance: NA; d_gene: TRBD1; v_gene: TRBV6-1; j_gene: TRBJ1-2; len: 12; CDR3aa: CASRRDRGIHTF; CDR3nt: TGTGCCAGCAGAAGGGACAGGGGAATCCACACCTTC
abundance: NA; d_gene: TRBD1; v_gene: TRBV2; j_gene: TRBJ1-5; len: 15; CDR3aa: CASAGTANSNQPQHF; CDR3nt: TGTGCCAGCGCGGGGACAGCTAATAGCAATCAGCCCCAGCATTTT
abundance: NA; d_gene: TRBD2; v_gene: TRBV7-8; j_gene: TRBJ2-7; len: 16; CDR3aa: CASSPAGGTVSYEQYF; CDR3nt: TGTGCCAGCAGCCCCGCGGGAGGGACAGTCTCCTACGAGCAGTACTTC